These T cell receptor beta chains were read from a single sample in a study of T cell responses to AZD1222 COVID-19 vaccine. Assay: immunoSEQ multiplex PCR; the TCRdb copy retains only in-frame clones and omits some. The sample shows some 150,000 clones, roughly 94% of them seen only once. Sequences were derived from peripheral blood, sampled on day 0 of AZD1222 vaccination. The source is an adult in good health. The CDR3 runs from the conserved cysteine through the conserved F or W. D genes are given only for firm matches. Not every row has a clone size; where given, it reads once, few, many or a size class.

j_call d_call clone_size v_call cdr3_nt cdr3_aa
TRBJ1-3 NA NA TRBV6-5 TGTGCCAGCACCCCGACAGCAGGGTATGGAAACACCATATATTTT CASTPTAGYGNTIYF
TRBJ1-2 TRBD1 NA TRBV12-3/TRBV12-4 TGTGCCAGCATCCAGGGGACAGGTTATGGCTACACCTTC CASIQGTGYGYTF
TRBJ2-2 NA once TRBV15 TGTGCCACCAGCAGAGGTCGGGACACCGGGGAGCTGTTTTTT CATSRGRDTGELFF
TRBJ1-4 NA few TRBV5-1 TGCGCCAGCAGCTTGGAAGGGGCTGCAACTAATGAAAAACTGTTTTTT CASSLEGAATNEKLFF
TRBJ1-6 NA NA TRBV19 TGTGCCAGTAGGGCAGGGCACAACTATAATTCACCCCTCCACTTT CASRAGHNYNSPLHF
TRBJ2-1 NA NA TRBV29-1 TGCAGCGTTGAAGAGAACGTCAATGAGCAGTTCTTC CSVEENVNEQFF
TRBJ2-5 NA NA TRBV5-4 TGTGCCAGCAGCTCGACCCTGCAAGAGACCCAGTACTTC CASSSTLQETQYF
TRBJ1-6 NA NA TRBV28 TGTGCCAGCAGTTTGTTAGGGCAGCAAGATAATTCACCCCTCCACTTT CASSLLGQQDNSPLHF
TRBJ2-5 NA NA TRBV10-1 TGCGCCAGCAGTGATGGGAGGTTGGGAGAGACCCAGTACTTC CASSDGRLGETQYF
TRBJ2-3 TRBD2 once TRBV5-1 TGCGCCAGCAGCTTGGCTCTAGCGGGCCGCACAGATACGCAGTATTTT CASSLALAGRTDTQYF
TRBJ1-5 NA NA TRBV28 TGTGCCAGCAGAGAGCGGCCCTCCCGAGGCAATCAGCCCCAGCATTTT CASRERPSRGNQPQHF
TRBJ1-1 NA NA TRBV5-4 TGTGCCAGCAGCTTGGGGGTTGGGATCACTGAAGCTTTCTTT CASSLGVGITEAFF
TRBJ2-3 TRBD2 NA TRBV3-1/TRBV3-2 TGTGCCAGCAGCCACGCTGCGGGAGGGCTCACAGATACGCAGTATTTT CASSHAAGGLTDTQYF
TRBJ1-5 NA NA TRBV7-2 TGTGCCAGCAGCTTAGTCTCGGCACAGGTCGGCCAGCCCCAGCATTTT CASSLVSAQVGQPQHF
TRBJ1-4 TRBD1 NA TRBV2 TGTGCCAGCAAAGGGGGCCTCGGGGATGAAAAACTGTTTTTT CASKGGLGDEKLFF
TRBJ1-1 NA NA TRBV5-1 TGCGCCAGCAGCACAACATCGGGAGTGAACACTGAAGCTTTCTTT CASSTTSGVNTEAFF
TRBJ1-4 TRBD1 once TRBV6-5 TGTGCCACCCAGGACAGGTGGGGCTCTGGAAAACTGTTTTTT CATQDRWGSGKLFF
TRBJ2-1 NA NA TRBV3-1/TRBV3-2 TGTGCCAGCAGCCAAGATTCAAGCGGATACTACAATGAGCAGTTCTTC CASSQDSSGYYNEQFF